Reported below is one T cell receptor beta chain. Its antigen is unknown. The data originate from a study of beta chain features in type 1 diabetes. V was pared by 6 bases and J by 6 bases, with 8 bases of the junction left unmatched. The CDR3 spans 15 residues. Germline CDR1 reads MNHNY; CDR2 reads SVGAGI (reference sequence). Study results and caveats: The question left open here concerned HLA type influencing TCRB rearrangement. TCRB CDR3s were moderately but significantly shorter in Type 1 diabetes patients in all four CD4+ subsets. Over-representation of high TCR-expressing cells was a possible consequence of cDNA sequencing.

The entirety of the isolated RNA underwent reverse transcription, so expressed TCRB transcripts were sequenced. Generated by immunoSEQ multiplex PCR, the TCRdb table keeps only in-frame clones and is missing some. The table records about 240,000 clones, more than 11% of them present only once. One heparinised blood draw, averaging roughly 120 mL, came from each donor. This sequence joins TRBV6-6 and TRBJ2-3; TRBD1 matches at 11 bases. The receptor was derived from a man aged 25 to 40 with type 1 diabetes. Sequencing was performed on naive CD4+ T cells from blood. CDR3 residues: CASRGTGGEGDTQYF. Here the CDR3 DNA reads TGTGCCAGCAGGGGGACAGGGGGGGAGGGGGATACGCAGTATTTT.